The present TCR beta chain was sequenced within a study of spatial heterogeneity in lung cancer. As for time point: sample taken at primary tumor resection. Unsorted whole RNA from tumor, nontumor lung or frozen PBMC underwent sequencing. This clonotype is large in the sample. Relative to the germline gene, one junction end is altered; a read error may explain this. This beta chain is off target for a library built for alpha chains, so its abundance means little. MiXCR was run by TCRdb on the 5' RACE reads, yielding one entry per CDR3 protein. The sample contains 350 to 450 distinct CDR3 sequences, just under 15% of which appear only once. The specimen comprised normal lung tissue next to the tumor, sampled at surgery. The sequence derives from a male donor with early-stage non-small cell lung cancer.

The CDR3, as DNA: TGTGCCAGCAGCGCTAAGGGGGTGGACTGGTTC. It translates to CASSAKGVDWF. The genes are TRBV7-9 and TRBJ2-7; D is perhaps TRBD1 (6 bases). The CDR3 sequence is 11 residues long. CDR1 is SEHNR, CDR2 FQNEAQ, per germline (reference sequence).